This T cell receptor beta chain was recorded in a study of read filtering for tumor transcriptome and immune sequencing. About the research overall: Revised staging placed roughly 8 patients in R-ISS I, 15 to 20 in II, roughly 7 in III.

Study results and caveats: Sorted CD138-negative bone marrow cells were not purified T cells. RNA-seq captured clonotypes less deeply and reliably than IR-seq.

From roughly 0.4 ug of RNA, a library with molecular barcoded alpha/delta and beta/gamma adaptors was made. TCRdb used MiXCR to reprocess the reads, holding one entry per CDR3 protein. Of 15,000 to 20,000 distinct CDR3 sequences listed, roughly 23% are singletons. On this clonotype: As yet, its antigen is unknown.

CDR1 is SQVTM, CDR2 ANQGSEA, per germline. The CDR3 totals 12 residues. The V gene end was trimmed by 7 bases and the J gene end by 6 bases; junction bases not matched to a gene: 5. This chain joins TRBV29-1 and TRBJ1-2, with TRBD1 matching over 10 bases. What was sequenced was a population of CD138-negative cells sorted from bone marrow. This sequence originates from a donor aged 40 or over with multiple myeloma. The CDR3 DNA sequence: TGCAGCGGTGACAGGGGGCTACATGGCTACACCTTC. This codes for CSGDRGLHGYTF.